The entry that follows covers one T cell receptor beta chain sequence. The antigen is not known. This CDR3 is built from 15 residues. With 1 base removed from V and 5 bases from J, the gap between germline ends came to 15 bases. Looked up from germline, CDR1 is SEHNR and CDR2 is FQNEAQ (reference sequence). The data belong to a study of siplizumab effects on memory and regulatory T cells. This table comes from immunoSEQ multiplex PCR, and its TCRdb copy is limited to in-frame clones, with some not included. The sample lists about 72,000 clones; about 90% were seen once. General observations from the study: Naive T cells were seen as more diverse than memory cells and as major alloresponse contributors.

V is TRBV7-9 and J is TRBJ2-7; D might be TRBD1 (6 bases). Sequencing was done on a sample of CD8+ T cells sorted from blood. The source of this sequence is a human donor in good health. In DNA, the CDR3 is TGTGCCAGCAGCTTAGTCGTCTTTGGGGGCGACGAGCAGTACTTC. Translating it yields CASSLVVFGGDEQYF.